This T cell receptor beta chain derives from a study of T cell responses to AZD1222 COVID-19 vaccine. Only in-frame clones appear in the TCRdb table, and some are missing; sequencing was by immunoSEQ multiplex PCR. The sample has about 83,000 clones, approximately 90% seen once. Notes on this clone: Its specificity is unknown.

Germline loops: CDR1 MDHEN, CDR2 SYDVKM. V was clipped by 5 bases and J by 2 bases, with 10 bases between them. This CDR3 is built from 13 residues. Findings and caveats of the study: Two AZD1222 administrations were followed by greater Spike-specific TCR breadth and depth. Just 5 to 7 AZD1222 recipients were seropositive at baseline. Females made up more of the donors, who were largely white British, and clonal diversity may have come out too low.

The starting material was peripheral blood, obtained on day 0 of AZD1222 vaccination. J is TRBJ2-7 and V is TRBV28, with D perhaps matching TRBD2 (7 bases). The sequence was obtained from an adult in good health. CDR3 in DNA: TGTGCCAGCAGTAGAGGGGGGGCCTACGAGCAGTACTTC. This encodes CASSRGGAYEQYF.